This T cell receptor beta chain was observed in a study of cytomegalovirus exposure and HLA in healthy donors. PCR primers comprised 60 Vbeta and 13 Jbeta primers. Authors' data handling: It was a later analysis that counted approximately 81 million unique TCR beta chains, of which 9 million to 13 million were shared. Libraries were prepared by immunoSEQ multiplex PCR; TCRdb keeps only in-frame clonotypes and omits some of them. V and J calls and clone size follow that table, whereas D and trimming were derived from the DNA. The table records more than 45,000 clones, around 68% of them present only once. The germline CDR1 and CDR2 sequences are MNHNY and SVGAGI (reference sequence). V lost 10 bases and J lost 6, with 16 bases in between. The CDR3 runs to 13 residues.

The chain combines TRBV6-6 with TRBJ2-1; possible D gene TRBD1, 6 bases. The clonotype originates from a man in his thirties or forties in good health and CMV-seronegative. Sequencing input: PBMCs. The DNA of the CDR3 is TGTGCCACCGAACAGGGAACCATCAATGAGCAGTTCTTC. Residues: CATEQGTINEQFF.